The 23 T cell receptor beta chains given below trace back to one sample, sequenced in a study of blood T cell repertoires in COVID-19. This table comes from immunoSEQ multiplex PCR, and its TCRdb copy is limited to in-frame clones, with some not included. There are roughly 200,000 clones in the sample; roughly 89% occur only once, and 2% to 2.5% lies in the top ten. Sequenced sample: PBMCs or T cells enriched from blood (not recorded which). The receptors come from a woman aged 35 to 49 with acute COVID-19.

This chain uses TRBV3-1 (or the pseudogene TRBV3-2) with TRBJ2-3; 12 bases match TRBD2. Germline CDR1 LGHDT, CDR2 YNNKEL (reference sequence). This CDR3 has 17 amino acids. The junction had 9 bases not matched to a gene; V was cut back by 5 bases and J by 3 bases. CDR3 nucleotides: TGTGCCAGCAGCGTGGGACTAGCGGGCCTAGGGACAGATACGCAGTATTTT. Its protein is CASSVGLAGLGTDTQYF.

V gene TRBV3-1 (or the pseudogene TRBV3-2) combines with J gene TRBJ2-7; D remains unclear. The germline V gene has CDR1 LGHDT and CDR2 YNNKEL (reference sequence). This CDR3 is built from 12 residues. Trimming took 2 bases from V and 6 from J, leaving 8 bases between them. The CDR3 DNA reads as TGTGCCAGCAGCCAAACGGTCGCCGAGCAGTACTTC. Translation gives CASSQTVAEQYF.

This clone turned up a few times. The V gene is TRBV7-3, the J gene TRBJ2-5; 9 bases fit TRBD1. This CDR3 region has 15 residues. After removal of 5 bases from V and 5 bases from J, the junction contained 9 bases not matched to a gene. Germline lookup yields CDR1 SGHTA and CDR2 FQGTGA. This chain's CDR3 is CASSPTGGNTETQYF. For the CDR3, the DNA is TGTGCCAGCAGCCCCACAGGGGGCAATACGGAGACCCAGTACTTC.

This chain connects TRBV6-5 to TRBJ2-5; TRBD1 is a possible D gene (6 bases). V dropped 6 bases and J dropped 5 bases, with 16 bases sitting between them. Germline V gives CDR1 MNHEY, CDR2 SVGAGI. The CDR3 is 14 residues long. CDR3 nucleotide sequence: TGTGCCAGCAGGGGGGCTGGGAAGGGGGAGACCCAGTACTTC. Translated: CASRGAGKGETQYF.

The chain recombines TRBV7-6 with TRBJ1-3; unclear D gene. The CDR3 runs 14 residues. Trimming took off 2 bases at V and 3 bases at J, with 8 bases between the two ends. The germline V gene has CDR1 SGHVS and CDR2 FNYEAQ. CDR3 protein: CASSLSGIGNTIYF. In DNA, the CDR3 is TGTGCCAGCAGCTTATCGGGGATTGGAAACACCATATATTTT.

This clone came up once. The chain couples TRBV29-1 to TRBJ2-1, with D possibly TRBD1 on 6 matching bases. From germline, CDR1 is SQVTM and CDR2 ANQGSEA. V gave up 6 bases and J gave up 2 bases, with 14 bases separating them. This CDR3 is built from 14 residues. The CDR3 loop reads CSVVTGPTYNEQFF. The DNA for the CDR3 is TGCAGCGTCGTAACAGGGCCTACCTACAATGAGCAGTTCTTC.

This chain links TRBV18 with TRBJ2-3, with 9 bases lining up with TRBD1. The CDR3 covers 14 residues. CDR1 KGHSH and CDR2 LQKENI come from the germline V gene. Unmatched junction bases numbered 9, after V lost 5 bases and J lost 9 bases. The CDR3 bases are TGTGCCAGCTCAACCGGGACAGGGCCGGGGACGCAGTATTTT. It translates to CASSTGTGPGTQYF.

The rearrangement links TRBV13 to TRBJ1-3; D gene ambiguous. Trimming took off 1 base at V and 2 bases at J, with 6 bases between the two ends. The CDR3 covers 14 residues. Germline-derived CDR1 and CDR2 are PRHDT and FYEKMQ (reference sequence). CDR3 sequence reads: CASSLAGPGNTIYF. The CDR3 coding sequence is TGTGCCAGCAGCTTAGCAGGTCCTGGAAACACCATATATTTT.

The gene calls are TRBV9 and TRBJ2-3, with no clear D. There are 15 residues in the CDR3. CDR1 is SGDLS and CDR2 is YYNGEE in the germline V gene. The V and J ends lost 0 bases and 1 base respectively, with 9 bases between them. The CDR3 sequence: CASSVAAGRTDTQYF. The CDR3 DNA reads as TGTGCCAGCAGCGTAGCTGCAGGCCGCACAGATACGCAGTATTTT.

This clone has just one count. The chain carries TRBV28 and TRBJ2-1, with 9 bases identical to TRBD1. The germline V gene has CDR1 MDHEN and CDR2 SYDVKM. This CDR3 comprises 16 residues. V lost 6 bases and J lost 7; bases outside the gene matches: 13. The CDR3 DNA follows: TGTGCCAGCAGCCTTTCAGGGACAGGGAGGAGGAATGAGCAGTTCTTC. Translated: CASSLSGTGRRNEQFF.

The rearrangement links TRBV3-1 (or the pseudogene TRBV3-2) to TRBJ2-2, with D possibly being TRBD2 (6 bases). The length of the CDR3 is 15 residues. With 4 bases removed from V and 6 bases from J, the gap between germline ends came to 15 bases. CDR1 is LGHDT and CDR2 is YNNKEL in the germline V gene (reference sequence). In DNA, the CDR3 is TGTGCCAGCAGCCCGGGAGCAGGGAGATCCGGGGAGCTGTTTTTT. Its translation is CASSPGAGRSGELFF.

V gene TRBV3-1 (or the pseudogene TRBV3-2) combines with J gene TRBJ2-5; 13 bases match TRBD2. The germline CDR1 and CDR2 sequences are LGHDT and YNNKEL (reference sequence). The J segment lost 2 bases and the V segment lost 5 bases, leaving 5 bases of the junction unmatched. The CDR3 spans 16 residues. The CDR3 spells CASSAGLAGDQETQYF. The DNA for the CDR3 is TGTGCCAGCAGCGCTGGACTAGCGGGGGATCAAGAGACCCAGTACTTC.

V and J are TRBV5-6 and TRBJ1-2; D is unclear. This CDR3 is 15 amino acids long. From germline, CDR1 is SGHDT and CDR2 YYEEEE. Trimming cost V 4 bases and J 5 bases, with 18 bases left between them. CDR3 residues: CASSPRSGDMYGYTF. Here the CDR3 DNA reads TGTGCCAGCAGCCCCAGATCCGGAGATATGTATGGCTACACCTTC.

The V and J genes are TRBV4-1 and TRBJ2-7; 9 positions match TRBD2. CDR1 and CDR2 (germline): MGHRA, YSYEKL. Unmatched junction bases numbered 13, after V lost 1 base and J lost 6 bases. CDR3 size: 17 residues. DNA for the CDR3: TGCGCCAGCAGCCAAGTGGGGGAGGAGCGGGGGGAAGCCGAGCAGTACTTC. Translated: CASSQVGEERGEAEQYF.

CDR3 nucleotides: TGTGCCAGCAGCCAATCATCAGGGGCAAAATACTACGAGCAGTACTTC. Amino acids: CASSQSSGAKYYEQYF. The chain is built from TRBV16 and TRBJ2-7; D possibly corresponds to TRBD1 (6 bases). This CDR3 has 16 amino acids. Germline loops: CDR1 KGHSY, CDR2 FQNENV. V was cut by 0 bases and J by 3 bases, with 15 bases left in between.

This chain links TRBV25-1 with TRBJ1-6; 7 bases align to TRBD1. The germline CDR1 and CDR2 sequences are MGHDK and SYGVNS. This CDR3 is built from 15 residues. With 0 bases clipped from V and 10 bases from J, the junction kept 6 bases outside the gene matches. CDR3 sequence reads: CASSEYTGASSPLHF. The CDR3 DNA is TGTGCCAGCAGTGAATACACAGGGGCAAGCTCACCCCTCCACTTT.

The V and J genes are TRBV4-1 and TRBJ2-5, with 7 bases aligning to TRBD2. CDR3 length: 18 amino acids. V trimming: 1 base; J trimming: 5 bases; junction bases outside the gene matches: 16. Per the germline V gene, CDR1 is MGHRA and CDR2 is YSYEKL. This CDR3 reads CASSQGPVLLREAETQYF. The CDR3 bases are TGCGCCAGCAGCCAAGGCCCAGTCCTCTTACGGGAGGCGGAGACCCAGTACTTC.

Here the CDR3 DNA reads TGTGCCACGGGGGAAACAAACCAAGAGACCCAGTACTTC. This sequence encodes CATGETNQETQYF. The chain recombines TRBV28 with TRBJ2-5; the D gene is possibly TRBD2 (6 bases). Germline V gene data show CDR1 as MDHEN and CDR2 as SYDVKM. There are 13 residues in the CDR3. Trimming took 10 bases from V and 0 from J, leaving 12 bases between them.

This sequence joins TRBV5-1 and TRBJ2-3; 12 bases agree with TRBD2. V was pared by 0 bases and J by 6 bases, with 5 bases of the junction left unmatched. The CDR3 has 16 residues. Germline V lookup: CDR1 SGHRS, CDR2 YFSETQ. The CDR3 DNA follows: TGCGCCAGCAGCTTGGCTAGCGGGAGGGCTCAGGATACGCAGTATTTT. As protein: CASSLASGRAQDTQYF.

V and J are TRBV9 and TRBJ2-3; 10 bases are a match to TRBD2. Per the germline V gene, CDR1 is SGDLS and CDR2 is YYNGEE. CDR3 length: 17 residues. J gave up 3 bases and V 4 bases, and 11 bases lay outside the gene matches. DNA of the CDR3: TGTGCCAGCAGCACCAGCCTAGCGGGGGCGGGGACAGATACGCAGTATTTT. Residues: CASSTSLAGAGTDTQYF.

This clone appeared once. The chain employs TRBV4-1 and TRBJ2-2, with D perhaps matching TRBD1 (6 bases). The germline CDR1 and CDR2 sequences are MGHRA and YSYEKL. The length of the CDR3 is 14 residues. The V gene lost 3 bases and the J gene lost 4 bases, with 9 bases spanning the gap. CDR3 DNA: TGCGCCAGCAGCCACCAGGACAGCACCGGGGAGCTGTTTTTT. Protein sequence: CASSHQDSTGELFF.

The chain couples TRBV12-3 or TRBV12-4 to TRBJ2-7, with D hard to call. This CDR3 is 12 amino acids long. The V end was cut by 6 bases, the J end by 3 bases, with 9 bases between. CDR3 nucleotide sequence: TGTGCCAGCAGCTTAACTTACTACGAGCAGTACTTC. As protein: CASSLTYYEQYF.

This clone was seen just once. This chain links TRBV5-5 with TRBJ2-1; possible D gene TRBD1, 5 bases. The germline V and J ends were trimmed by 5 bases and 4 bases, with 10 bases remaining between them. The CDR3 length is 13 residues. Per the germline V gene, CDR1 is SGHKS and CDR2 is YYEKEE (reference sequence). The CDR3 sequence is CASSSTVYNEQFF. The CDR3 region has the DNA TGTGCCAGCAGTTCGACAGTATACAATGAGCAGTTCTTC.